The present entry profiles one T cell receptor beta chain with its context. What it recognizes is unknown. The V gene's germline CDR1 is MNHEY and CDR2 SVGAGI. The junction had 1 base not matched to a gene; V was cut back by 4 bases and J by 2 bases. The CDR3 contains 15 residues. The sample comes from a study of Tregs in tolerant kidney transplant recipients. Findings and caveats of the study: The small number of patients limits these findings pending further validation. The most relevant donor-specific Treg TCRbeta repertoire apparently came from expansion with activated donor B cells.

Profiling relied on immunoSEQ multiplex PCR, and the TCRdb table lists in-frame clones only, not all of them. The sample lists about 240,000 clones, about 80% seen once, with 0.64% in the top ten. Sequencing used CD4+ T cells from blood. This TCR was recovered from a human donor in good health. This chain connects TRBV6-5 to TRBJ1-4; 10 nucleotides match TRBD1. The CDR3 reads CASSSDRGTNEKLFF. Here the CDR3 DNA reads TGTGCCAGCAGTTCGGACAGGGGGACTAATGAAAAACTGTTTTTT.